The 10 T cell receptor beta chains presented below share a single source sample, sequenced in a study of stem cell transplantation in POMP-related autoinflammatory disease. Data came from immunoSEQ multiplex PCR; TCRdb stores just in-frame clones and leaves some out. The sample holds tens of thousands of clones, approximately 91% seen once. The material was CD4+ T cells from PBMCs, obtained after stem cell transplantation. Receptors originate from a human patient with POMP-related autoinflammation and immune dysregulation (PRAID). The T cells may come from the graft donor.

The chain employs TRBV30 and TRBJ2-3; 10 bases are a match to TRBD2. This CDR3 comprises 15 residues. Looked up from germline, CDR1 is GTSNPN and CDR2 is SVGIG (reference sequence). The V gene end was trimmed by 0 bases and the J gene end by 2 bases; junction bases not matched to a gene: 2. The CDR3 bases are TGTGCCTGGAGTGTACTAGCGGGATACACAGATACGCAGTATTTT. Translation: CAWSVLAGYTDTQYF.

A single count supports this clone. CDR3 sequence (DNA): TGTGCCAGCAGTTTAATTGGCACCAAGCAGTTCTTC. This translates into CASSLIGTKQFF. V and J are TRBV27 and TRBJ2-1, with D unclear. V was shortened by 2 bases and J by 11 bases, with 10 bases between the two germline ends. Germline assignment: CDR1 MNHEY and CDR2 SMNVEV (reference sequence). There are 12 residues in the CDR3.

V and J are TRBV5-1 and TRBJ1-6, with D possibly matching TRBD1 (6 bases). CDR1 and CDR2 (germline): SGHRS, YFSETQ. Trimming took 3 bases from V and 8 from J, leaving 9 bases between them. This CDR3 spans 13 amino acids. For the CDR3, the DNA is TGCGCCAGCAGCTGGACAGTAGATTCACCCCTCCACTTT. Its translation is CASSWTVDSPLHF.

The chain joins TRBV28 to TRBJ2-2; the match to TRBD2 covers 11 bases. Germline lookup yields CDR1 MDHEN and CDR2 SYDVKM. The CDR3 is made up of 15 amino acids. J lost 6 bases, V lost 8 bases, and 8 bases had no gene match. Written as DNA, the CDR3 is TGTGCCAGCCTTAGCGGGGGGGCCCCGTCCGGGGAGCTGTTTTTT. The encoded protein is CASLSGGAPSGELFF.

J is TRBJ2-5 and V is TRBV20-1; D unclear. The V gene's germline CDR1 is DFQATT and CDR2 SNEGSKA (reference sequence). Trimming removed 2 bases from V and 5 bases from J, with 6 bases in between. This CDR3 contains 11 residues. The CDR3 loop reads CSARPPETQYF. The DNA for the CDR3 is TGCAGTGCTAGACCCCCGGAGACCCAGTACTTC.

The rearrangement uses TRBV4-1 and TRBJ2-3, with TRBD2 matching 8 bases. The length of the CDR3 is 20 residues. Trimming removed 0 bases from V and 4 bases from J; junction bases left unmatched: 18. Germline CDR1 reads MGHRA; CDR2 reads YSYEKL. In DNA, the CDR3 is TGCGCCAGCAGCCAAGAGATCTTACTTAGGGGACTAGATCAGGCAGATACGCAGTATTTT. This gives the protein CASSQEILLRGLDQADTQYF.

The CDR3 bases are TGTGCCAGCAGAAAGGGACGGAGCTCCTACGAGCAGTACTTC. Protein sequence: CASRKGRSSYEQYF. This chain links TRBV6-5 with TRBJ2-7; TRBD1 or TRBD2 may be the D gene (5 bases each). V shed 6 bases and J shed 0 bases, with 12 bases lying between them. This CDR3 region has 14 residues. The germline gives CDR1 MNHEY, CDR2 SVGAGI.

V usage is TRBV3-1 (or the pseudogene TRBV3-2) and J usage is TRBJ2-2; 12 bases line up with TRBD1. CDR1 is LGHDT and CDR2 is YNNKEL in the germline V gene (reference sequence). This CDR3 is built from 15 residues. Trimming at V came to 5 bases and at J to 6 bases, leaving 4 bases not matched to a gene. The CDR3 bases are TGTGCCAGCAGCTTCCGGGACAGGGGGCCCGGGGAGCTGTTTTTT. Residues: CASSFRDRGPGELFF.

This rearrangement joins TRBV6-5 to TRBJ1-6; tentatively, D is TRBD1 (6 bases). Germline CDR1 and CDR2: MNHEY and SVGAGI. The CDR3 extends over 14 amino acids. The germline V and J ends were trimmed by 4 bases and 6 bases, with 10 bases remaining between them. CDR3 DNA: TGTGCCAGCAGTTCACAGGGAACTAATTCACCCCTCCACTTT. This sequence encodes CASSSQGTNSPLHF.

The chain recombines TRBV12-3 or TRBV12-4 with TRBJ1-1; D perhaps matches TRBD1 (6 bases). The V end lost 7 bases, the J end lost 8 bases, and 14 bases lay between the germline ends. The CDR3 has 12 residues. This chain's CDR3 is CASMADSPEAFF. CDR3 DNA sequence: TGTGCCAGCATGGCGGACAGTCCCGAAGCTTTCTTT.